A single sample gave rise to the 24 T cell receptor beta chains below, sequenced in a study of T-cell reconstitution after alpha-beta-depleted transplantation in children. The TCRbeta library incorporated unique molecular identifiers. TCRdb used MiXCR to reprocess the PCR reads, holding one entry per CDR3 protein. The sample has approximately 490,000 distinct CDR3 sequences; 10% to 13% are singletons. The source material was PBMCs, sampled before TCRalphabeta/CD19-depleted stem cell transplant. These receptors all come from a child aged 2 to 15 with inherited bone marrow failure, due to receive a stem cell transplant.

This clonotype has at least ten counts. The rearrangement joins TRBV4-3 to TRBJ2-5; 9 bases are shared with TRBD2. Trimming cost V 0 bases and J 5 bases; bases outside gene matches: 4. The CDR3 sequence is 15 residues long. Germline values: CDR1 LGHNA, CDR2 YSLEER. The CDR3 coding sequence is TGCGCCAGCAGCCAAGATGCGGGAGGGCGGGAGACCCAGTACTTC. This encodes CASSQDAGGRETQYF.

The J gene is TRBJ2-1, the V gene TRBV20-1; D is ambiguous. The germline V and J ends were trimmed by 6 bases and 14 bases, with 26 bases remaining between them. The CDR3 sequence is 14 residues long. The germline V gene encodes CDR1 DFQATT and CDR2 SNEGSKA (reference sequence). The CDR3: CSADKKQSSGKEFF. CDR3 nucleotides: TGCAGTGCCGATAAAAAACAGAGCAGTGGGAAGGAGTTCTTC.

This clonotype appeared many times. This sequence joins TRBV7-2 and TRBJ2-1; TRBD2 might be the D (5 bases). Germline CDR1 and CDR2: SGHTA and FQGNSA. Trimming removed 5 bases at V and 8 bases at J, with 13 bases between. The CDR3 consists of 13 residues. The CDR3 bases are TGTGCCAGCAGCCTACCCCCGGAGGATGAGCAGTTCTTC. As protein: CASSLPPEDEQFF.

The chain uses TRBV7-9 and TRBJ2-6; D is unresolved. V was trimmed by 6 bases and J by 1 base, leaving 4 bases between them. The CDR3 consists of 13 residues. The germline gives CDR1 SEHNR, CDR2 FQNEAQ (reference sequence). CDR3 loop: CASRLSGANVLTF. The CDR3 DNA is TGTGCCAGCAGACTGTCTGGGGCCAACGTCCTGACTTTC. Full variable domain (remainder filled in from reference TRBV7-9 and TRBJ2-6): DTGVSQNPRHKITKRGQNVTFRCDPISEHNRLYWYRQTLGQGPEFLTYFQNEAQLEKSRLLSDRFSAERPKGSFSTLEIQRTEQGDSAMYLCASRLSGANVLTFGAGSRLTVL.

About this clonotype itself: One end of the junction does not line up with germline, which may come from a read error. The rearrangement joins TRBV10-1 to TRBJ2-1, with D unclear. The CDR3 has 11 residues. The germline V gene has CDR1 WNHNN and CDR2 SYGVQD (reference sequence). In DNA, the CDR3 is TGCACCAGCAGTGGTGGGAATGAGCAGTTCTTC. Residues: CTSSGGNEQFF.

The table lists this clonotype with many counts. The CDR3 region is CASSLARVEADTQYF. The CDR3 nucleotides are TGCGCCAGCAGCTTGGCCAGGGTAGAGGCAGATACGCAGTATTTT. This rearrangement joins TRBV5-1 to TRBJ2-3; tentatively, D is TRBD1 (5 bases). Trimming took 0 bases from V and 4 from J, leaving 12 bases between them. Germline CDR1 reads SGHRS; CDR2 reads YFSETQ. This CDR3 is 15 amino acids long.

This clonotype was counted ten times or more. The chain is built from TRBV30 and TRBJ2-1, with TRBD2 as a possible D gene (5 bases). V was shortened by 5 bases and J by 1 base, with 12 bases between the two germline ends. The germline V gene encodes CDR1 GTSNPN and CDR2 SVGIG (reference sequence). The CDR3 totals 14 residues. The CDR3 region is CAWFAPGSYNEQFF. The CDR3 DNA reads TGTGCCTGGTTTGCGCCGGGATCCTACAATGAGCAGTTCTTC.

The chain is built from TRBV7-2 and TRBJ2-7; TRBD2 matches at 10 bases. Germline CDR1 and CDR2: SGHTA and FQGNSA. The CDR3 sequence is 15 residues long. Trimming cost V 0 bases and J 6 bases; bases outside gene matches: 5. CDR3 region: CASSLAGLALSEQYF. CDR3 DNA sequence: TGTGCCAGCAGCTTAGCGGGACTAGCGCTCTCCGAGCAGTACTTC.

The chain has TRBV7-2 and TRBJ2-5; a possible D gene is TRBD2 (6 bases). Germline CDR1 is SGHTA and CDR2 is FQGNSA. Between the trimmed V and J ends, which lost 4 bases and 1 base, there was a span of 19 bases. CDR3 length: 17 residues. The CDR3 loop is CASSSPLLGTFQETQYF. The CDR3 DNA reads TGTGCCAGCAGCTCACCGCTCCTGGGGACTTTCCAAGAGACCCAGTACTTC.

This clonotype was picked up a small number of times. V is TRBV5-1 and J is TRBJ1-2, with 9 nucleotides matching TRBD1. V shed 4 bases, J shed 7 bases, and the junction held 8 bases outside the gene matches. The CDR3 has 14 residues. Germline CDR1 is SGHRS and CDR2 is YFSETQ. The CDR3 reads CASSTRDRVIGYTF. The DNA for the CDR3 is TGCGCCAGCAGCACGCGGGACAGGGTTATTGGCTACACCTTC.

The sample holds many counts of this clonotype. The CDR3 nucleotides read TGTGCCAGCAGCTTAAACGGACTAGCGGGTGAGCAGTTCTTC. Amino acid sequence: CASSLNGLAGEQFF. V gene TRBV7-2 combines with J gene TRBJ2-1, with 11 bases that match TRBD2. CDR1 and CDR2 (germline): SGHTA, FQGNSA. This CDR3 region has 14 residues. The trim removed 2 bases at V and 9 bases at J, leaving 3 bases unmatched.

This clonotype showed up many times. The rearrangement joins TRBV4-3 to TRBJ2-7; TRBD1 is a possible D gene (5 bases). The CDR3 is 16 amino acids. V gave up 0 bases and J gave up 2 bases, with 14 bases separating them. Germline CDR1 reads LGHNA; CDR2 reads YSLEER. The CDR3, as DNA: TGCGCCAGCAGCCAAGAATTCACAGGTCGTCCCTACGAGCAGTACTTC. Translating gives CASSQEFTGRPYEQYF.

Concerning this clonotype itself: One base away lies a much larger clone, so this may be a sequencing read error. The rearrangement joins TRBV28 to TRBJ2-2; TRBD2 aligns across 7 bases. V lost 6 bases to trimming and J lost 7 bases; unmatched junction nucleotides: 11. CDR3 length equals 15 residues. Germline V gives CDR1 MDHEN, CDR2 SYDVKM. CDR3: CASRMAGEAIGELFF. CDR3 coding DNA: TGTGCCAGCAGGATGGCGGGAGAAGCCATCGGGGAGCTGTTTTTT.

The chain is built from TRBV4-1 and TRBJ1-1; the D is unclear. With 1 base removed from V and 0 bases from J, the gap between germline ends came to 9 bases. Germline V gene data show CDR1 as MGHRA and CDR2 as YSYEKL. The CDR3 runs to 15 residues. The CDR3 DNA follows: TGCGCCAGCAGCCAAGCGTCAGATATGAACACTGAAGCTTTCTTT. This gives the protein CASSQASDMNTEAFF.

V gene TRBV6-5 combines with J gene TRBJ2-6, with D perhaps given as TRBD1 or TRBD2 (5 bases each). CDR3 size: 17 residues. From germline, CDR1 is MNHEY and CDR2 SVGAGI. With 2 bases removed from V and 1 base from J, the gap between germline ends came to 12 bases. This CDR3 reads CASSYQGVGSGANVLTF. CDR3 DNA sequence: TGTGCCAGCAGTTACCAGGGAGTGGGTTCTGGGGCCAACGTCCTGACTTTC.

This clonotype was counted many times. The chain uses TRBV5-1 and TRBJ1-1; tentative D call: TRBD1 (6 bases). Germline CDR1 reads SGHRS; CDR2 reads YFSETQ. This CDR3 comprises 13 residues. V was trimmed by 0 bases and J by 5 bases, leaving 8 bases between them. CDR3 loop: CASSLEQGTEAFF. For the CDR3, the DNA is TGCGCCAGCAGCTTGGAACAGGGAACTGAAGCTTTCTTT. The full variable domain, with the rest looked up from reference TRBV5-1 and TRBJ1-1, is KAGVTQTPRYLIKTRGQQVTLSCSPISGHRSVSWYQQTPGQGLQFLFEYFSETQRNKGNFPGRFSGRQFSNSRSEMNVSTLELGDSALYLCASSLEQGTEAFFGQGTRLTVV.

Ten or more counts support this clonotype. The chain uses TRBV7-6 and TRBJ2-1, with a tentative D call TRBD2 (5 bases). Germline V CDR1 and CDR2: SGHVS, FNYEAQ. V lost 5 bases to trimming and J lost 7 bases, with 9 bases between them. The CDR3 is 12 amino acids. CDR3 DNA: TGTGCCAGCAGCCGACTACGAAATGAGCAGTTCTTC. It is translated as CASSRLRNEQFF.

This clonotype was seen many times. The CDR3 is CASSQDARTGGYGYTF. CDR3 in DNA: TGTGCCAGCAGCCAAGACGCCAGGACGGGGGGTTATGGCTACACCTTC. The V call is TRBV4-2, the J call TRBJ1-2, with a weak D call TRBD1 (5 bases). The CDR3 has 16 amino acids. Trimming took off 0 bases at V and 5 bases at J, with 16 bases between the two ends. Germline loops: CDR1 LGHNA, CDR2 YNFKEQ.

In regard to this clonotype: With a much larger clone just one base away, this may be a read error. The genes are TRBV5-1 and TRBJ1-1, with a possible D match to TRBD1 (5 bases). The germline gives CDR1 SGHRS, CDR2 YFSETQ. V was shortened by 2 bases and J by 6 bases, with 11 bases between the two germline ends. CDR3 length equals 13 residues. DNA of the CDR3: TGCGCCAGCAGCTTAGAGGGGCGGTCTGAAGCTTTCTTT. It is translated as CASSLEGRSEAFF.

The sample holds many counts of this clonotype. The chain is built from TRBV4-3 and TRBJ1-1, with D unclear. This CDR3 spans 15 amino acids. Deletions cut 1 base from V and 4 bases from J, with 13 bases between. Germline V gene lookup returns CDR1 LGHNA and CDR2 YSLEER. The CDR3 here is CASSQGSWLGTEAFF. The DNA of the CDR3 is TGCGCCAGCAGCCAAGGTAGCTGGTTGGGCACTGAAGCTTTCTTT.

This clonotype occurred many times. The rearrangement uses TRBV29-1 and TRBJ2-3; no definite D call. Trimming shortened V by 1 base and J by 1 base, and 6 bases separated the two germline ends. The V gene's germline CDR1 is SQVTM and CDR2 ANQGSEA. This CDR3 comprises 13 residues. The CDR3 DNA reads TGCAGCGTTGAAGTGTCTGGCACAGATACGCAGTATTTT. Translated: CSVEVSGTDTQYF.

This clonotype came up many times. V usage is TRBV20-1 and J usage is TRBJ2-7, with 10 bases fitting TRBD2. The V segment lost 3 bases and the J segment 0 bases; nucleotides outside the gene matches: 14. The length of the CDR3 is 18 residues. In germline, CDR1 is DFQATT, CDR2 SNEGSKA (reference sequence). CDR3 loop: CSASYVAGGHSSSYEQYF. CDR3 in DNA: TGCAGTGCTAGTTATGTAGCGGGAGGCCACTCAAGCTCCTACGAGCAGTACTTC.

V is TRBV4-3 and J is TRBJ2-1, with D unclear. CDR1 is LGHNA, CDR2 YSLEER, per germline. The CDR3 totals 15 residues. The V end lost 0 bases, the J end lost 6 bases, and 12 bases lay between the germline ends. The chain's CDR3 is CASSQDVAIGNEQFF. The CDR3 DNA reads TGCGCCAGCAGCCAAGATGTAGCTATCGGCAATGAGCAGTTCTTC.

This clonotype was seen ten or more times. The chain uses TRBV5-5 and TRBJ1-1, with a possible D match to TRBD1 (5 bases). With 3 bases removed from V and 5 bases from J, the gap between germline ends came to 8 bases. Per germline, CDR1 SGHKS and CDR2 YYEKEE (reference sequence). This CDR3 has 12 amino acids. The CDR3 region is CASSWGGTEAFF. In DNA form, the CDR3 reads TGTGCCAGCAGCTGGGGGGGGACTGAAGCTTTCTTT.